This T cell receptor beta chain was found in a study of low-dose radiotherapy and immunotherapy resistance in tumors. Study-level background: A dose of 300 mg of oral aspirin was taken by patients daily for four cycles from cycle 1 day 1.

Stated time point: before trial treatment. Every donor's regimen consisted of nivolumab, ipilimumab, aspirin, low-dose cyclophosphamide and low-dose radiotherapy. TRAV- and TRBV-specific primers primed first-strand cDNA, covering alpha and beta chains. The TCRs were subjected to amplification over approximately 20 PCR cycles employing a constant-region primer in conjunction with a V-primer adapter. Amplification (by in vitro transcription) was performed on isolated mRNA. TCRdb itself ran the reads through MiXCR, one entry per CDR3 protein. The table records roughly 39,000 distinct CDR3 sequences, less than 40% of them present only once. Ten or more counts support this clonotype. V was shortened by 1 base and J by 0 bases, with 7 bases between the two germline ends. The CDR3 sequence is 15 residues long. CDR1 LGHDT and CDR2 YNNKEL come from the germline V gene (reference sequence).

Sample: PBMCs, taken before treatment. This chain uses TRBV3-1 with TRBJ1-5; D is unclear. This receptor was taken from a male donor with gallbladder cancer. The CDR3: CASSQGPNSNQPQHF. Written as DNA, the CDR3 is TGTGCCAGCAGCCAAGGACCAAATAGCAATCAGCCCCAGCATTTT.